The following is a T cell receptor beta chain sequence with its context. Its antigen is as yet unknown. The V gene lost 4 bases and the J gene lost 9 bases, with 16 bases spanning the gap. Germline V gives CDR1 MNHEY, CDR2 SVGEGT. The CDR3 is made up of 13 amino acids. This sample was taken from a study of T cells in Graves' hyperthyroidism and ophthalmopathy. Study outcomes and limitations: Patients with ophthalmopathy were separated from those with stable hyperthyroidism by a 13 V-J model. Ophthalmopathy got predicted by the model a median about six months before its onset.

In making diagnoses, clinical symptoms, serum thyroxine and TRAb, thyroid ultrasound and orbital computed tomography were all used. Fresh peripheral blood, 9.5 to 10 ml of it, supplied the PBMCs. TCR beta CDR3 region amplification was performed from RNA transcripts. The TCR CDR3 was amplified in a first-round RT-PCR using the HTBI primer set. TCRdb itself ran the multiplex PCR reads through MiXCR, one entry per CDR3 protein. The sample holds approximately 510,000 distinct CDR3 sequences; less than 25% are singletons and the top ten take around 27%. The material sequenced was blood. The chain is built from TRBV6-2 or TRBV6-3 and TRBJ2-7; D gene unclear. The clonotype was recovered from a man aged 18 to 29 with Graves' hyperthyroidism. CDR3 sequence: CASSSSINAGQYF. CDR3 sequence (DNA): TGTGCCAGCAGTTCCTCAATTAATGCAGGGCAGTACTTC.